The rows below give T cell receptor beta chains drawn from one sample of a study of blood T cell repertoires in COVID-19. The protocol was immunoSEQ multiplex PCR, while the TCRdb copy is restricted to in-frame clones and leaves out a portion. The sample shows 95,000 to 100,000 clones, 85% to 95% of them seen only once. The sequencing input was peripheral blood. Receptor source: a man aged 50 to 60 with active COVID-19. CDR3s include the opening cysteine and the closing phenylalanine or tryptophan. A D gene is named only where the DNA matches it firmly. Rows may omit the clone size; those that give it use once, few, many or a size class.

CASNRLAGVYEQYF,TGTGCCAGCAATCGACTAGCGGGAGTCTACGAGCAGTACTTC,TRBD2,14,TRBJ2-7,TRBV6-5,once
CAWSASGTGGYEQYF,TGTGCCTGGAGTGCTTCCGGGACAGGGGGCTACGAGCAGTACTTC,TRBD1,15,TRBJ2-7,TRBV30,-
CASRTGGTPRELFF,TGTGCCAGCAGAACTGGGGGGACCCCCCGGGAGCTGTTTTTT,-,14,TRBJ2-2,TRBV28,-
CASSPTLEAGFNEKLFF,TGTGCCAGCAGTCCAACCCTGGAGGCGGGATTCAATGAAAAACTGTTTTTT,-,17,TRBJ1-4,TRBV28,-
CAISDTIGGLSSSAYEQYF,TGTGCCATCAGTGATACCATCGGGGGACTGTCTTCCTCCGCCTACGAGCAGTACTTC,-,19,TRBJ2-7,TRBV10-3,-
CATGETGLRAFF,TGTGCCACAGGAGAGACAGGGTTGCGAGCTTTCTTT,TRBD1,12,TRBJ1-1,TRBV27,-
CSAGTSVWNEQFF,TGCAGCGCCGGGACTAGCGTTTGGAATGAGCAGTTCTTC,TRBD2,13,TRBJ2-1,TRBV29-1,-
CASSPAAGANVLTF,TGCGCCAGCAGCCCTGCGGCAGGGGCCAACGTCCTGACTTTC,-,14,TRBJ2-6,TRBV5-1,-
CATSSGSSGNTIYF,TGTGCCACCAGCAGCGGGAGCTCTGGAAACACCATATATTTT,-,14,TRBJ1-3,TRBV15,-
CASSPPRVQGYTF,TGTGCCAGCAGTCCTCCCAGGGTCCAGGGCTACACCTTC,-,13,TRBJ1-2,TRBV28,-
CASRPDSETQYF,TGTGCCAGCAGGCCAGATTCGGAGACCCAGTACTTC,-,12,TRBJ2-5,TRBV2,-
CASSVDSRKEKLFF,TGTGCCAGCAGCGTCGACAGTAGGAAAGAAAAACTGTTTTTT,-,14,TRBJ1-4,TRBV5-4,few
CASSRQGILSTDTQYF,TGTGCCAGCAGCCGACAGGGTATTCTTAGCACAGATACGCAGTATTTT,TRBD1,16,TRBJ2-3,TRBV2,-
CATSDRVQGYGYTF,TGTGCCACCAGTGATAGAGTACAGGGCTATGGCTACACCTTC,-,14,TRBJ1-2,TRBV24-1,-
CASSSGTDSSNTGELFF,TGTGCCAGCAGTTCGGGGACAGACAGCTCGAACACCGGGGAGCTGTTTTTT,TRBD1,17,TRBJ2-2,TRBV28,-
CASMETGENGYTF,TGTGCCAGCATGGAGACAGGGGAGAATGGCTACACCTTC,TRBD1,13,TRBJ1-2,TRBV2,-
CASSIKAGREQFF,TGTGCCAGTAGTATCAAAGCGGGGAGGGAGCAGTTCTTC,TRBD2,13,TRBJ2-1,TRBV19,-
CASSPSRGVGETQYF,TGTGCCAGCTCACCATCGCGGGGGGTAGGTGAGACCCAGTACTTC,TRBD2,15,TRBJ2-5,TRBV18,-
CASSYADTGAYEQYF,TGTGCCAGCAGTTACGCTGACACGGGGGCCTACGAGCAGTACTTC,-,15,TRBJ2-7,TRBV6-5,-
CASSLSRANRGNLGNTIYF,TGTGCCAGCAGCTTATCCCGGGCCAACAGGGGCAATCTTGGAAACACCATATATTTT,TRBD1,19,TRBJ1-3,TRBV7-9,-
CASSPEPHGTSGRRTNKNIQYF,TGCGCCAGCAGCCCGGAACCGCACGGGACTAGCGGGAGGAGGACGAACAAAAACATTCAGTACTTC,TRBD2,22,TRBJ2-4,TRBV5-1,once
CATGTGGNEQYF,TGTGCCACAGGGACAGGGGGGAACGAGCAGTACTTC,TRBD1,12,TRBJ2-7,TRBV19,-
CASSQEAQGQPQHF,TGCGCCAGCAGCCAAGAAGCACAGGGTCAGCCCCAGCATTTT,-,14,TRBJ1-5,TRBV4-1,-
CATSDAETSADEQFF,TGTGCCACCAGTGATGCCGAGACTAGTGCGGATGAGCAGTTCTTC,-,15,TRBJ2-1,TRBV24-1,few
CASSLSSISGTYNEQFF,TGTGCCAGCAGCTTGTCCTCCATTAGCGGGACCTACAATGAGCAGTTCTTC,TRBD2,17,TRBJ2-1,TRBV11-2,-
CASIGASGRLTYEQYF,TGTGCCAGTATCGGGGCTAGCGGGAGGTTAACCTACGAGCAGTACTTC,TRBD2,16,TRBJ2-7,TRBV28,-
CSGRWDKNTEAFF,TGCAGCGGGAGGTGGGACAAGAACACTGAAGCTTTCTTT,-,13,TRBJ1-1,TRBV29-1,-
CASSQMGLAGSETQYF,TGTGCCAGCAGCCAAATGGGACTAGCGGGATCAGAGACCCAGTACTTC,TRBD2,16,TRBJ2-5,TRBV3-1/TRBV3-2,-
CASSSTGASSYNEQFF,TGTGCCAGCAGTAGTACTGGGGCCAGCTCCTACAATGAGCAGTTCTTC,-,16,TRBJ2-1,TRBV9,few
CASSLAAGGGNEQFF,TGTGCCAGCAGCTTAGCGGCGGGAGGGGGGAATGAGCAGTTCTTC,TRBD2,15,TRBJ2-1,TRBV7-2,once
CASSEARQGTDTQYF,TGTGCCAGCAGTGAAGCGCGGCAGGGAACAGATACGCAGTATTTT,-,15,TRBJ2-3,TRBV6-1,-
CASKRGSPDEQFF,TGTGCCAGCAAGCGTGGCAGCCCGGATGAGCAGTTCTTC,-,13,TRBJ2-1,TRBV6-5,-
CASSQEREQFF,TGTGCCAGCAGCCAAGAGCGGGAGCAGTTCTTC,-,11,TRBJ2-1,TRBV5-4,-
CASSQTGSYEQYF,TGTGCCAGCAGCCAGACGGGGAGCTACGAGCAGTACTTC,-,13,TRBJ2-7,TRBV27,-
CASKQGAWETQYF,TGTGCCAGCAAGCAGGGGGCATGGGAGACCCAGTACTTC,TRBD1,13,TRBJ2-5,TRBV3-1/TRBV3-2,-
CASSFLAGRGETQYF,TGTGCCAGCAGTTTCCTAGCGGGGAGGGGAGAGACCCAGTACTTC,TRBD2,15,TRBJ2-5,TRBV27,-
CASSPEAWVAETQYF,TGTGCCAGCAGTCCAGAGGCCTGGGTGGCAGAGACCCAGTACTTC,-,15,TRBJ2-5,TRBV6-5,-
CASSINNHGYTF,TGTGCCAGTAGTATCAACAACCATGGCTACACCTTC,-,12,TRBJ1-2,TRBV19,-
CASSRQGTGELFF,TGTGCCAGCAGTCGACAGGGGACCGGGGAGCTGTTTTTT,TRBD1,13,TRBJ2-2,TRBV7-2,-
CASSHGTVNTEAFF,TGTGCCAGCAGCCACGGGACAGTGAACACTGAAGCTTTCTTT,TRBD1,14,TRBJ1-1,TRBV28,-
CASRLKSSGNTIYF,TGTGCCAGTAGACTCAAATCGTCTGGAAACACCATATATTTT,-,14,TRBJ1-3,TRBV19,-
CASSQYPPYAWSYEQYF,TGTGCCAGCAGCCAGTACCCGCCCTACGCGTGGAGCTACGAGCAGTACTTC,-,17,TRBJ2-7,TRBV7-9,-
CASSSIRDSGQPQHF,TGTGCCAGCAGTTCCATCCGGGACAGCGGACAGCCCCAGCATTTT,TRBD1,15,TRBJ1-5,TRBV6-6,few
CASSPGRQAGTEAFF,TGTGCCAGCTCACCGGGACGACAGGCGGGCACTGAAGCTTTCTTT,-,15,TRBJ1-1,TRBV18,-
CASSPRPVSTDTQYF,TGTGCCAGCAGCCCACGCCCAGTGAGCACAGATACGCAGTATTTT,-,15,TRBJ2-3,TRBV6-5,-